Listed below are T cell receptor beta chains from one sample, sequenced in a study of cytomegalovirus exposure and HLA in healthy donors. The method was immunoSEQ multiplex PCR; TCRdb's version includes in-frame clones alone and lacks a portion of them. The data show about 160,000 clones, about four fifths seen once. The sequenced sample was PBMCs. The receptors derive from a human donor in good health. The CDR3 runs from the conserved cysteine through the conserved F or W. Fields, in order: CDR3 DNA, CDR3 protein, CDR3 length, J gene, V gene, clone size, D gene. The D gene is left open where the match is weak. For some rows the clone size is stated as once, few or many, or as a class when expanded; others skip it.

CDR3 DNA: TGCGCCAGCAGCGGTGGACAGGGGGGGACTGAAGCTTTCTTT; CDR3 protein: CASSGGQGGTEAFF; CDR3 length: 14; J gene: TRBJ1-1; V gene: TRBV5-1; clone size: .; D gene: TRBD1
CDR3 DNA: TGTGCCAGCAGTTACTCAAATGAAGGGGCTGGATACGAGCAGTACTTC; CDR3 protein: CASSYSNEGAGYEQYF; CDR3 length: 16; J gene: TRBJ2-7; V gene: TRBV6-5; clone size: .; D gene: .
CDR3 DNA: TGTGCCAGCAGCCAATGGGACAGTTCAGGCAATGAGCAGTTCTTC; CDR3 protein: CASSQWDSSGNEQFF; CDR3 length: 15; J gene: TRBJ2-1; V gene: TRBV14; clone size: .; D gene: TRBD1
CDR3 DNA: TGTGCCAGTAGTGGGGACAGGGGGCTGATCAATCAGCCCCAGCATTTT; CDR3 protein: CASSGDRGLINQPQHF; CDR3 length: 16; J gene: TRBJ1-5; V gene: TRBV19; clone size: .; D gene: TRBD1
CDR3 DNA: TGTGCCAGCAGCCTCCAGGACTTGTGGGGCTACACCTTC; CDR3 protein: CASSLQDLWGYTF; CDR3 length: 13; J gene: TRBJ1-2; V gene: TRBV14; clone size: .; D gene: .
CDR3 DNA: TGTGCCAGTAATTTTCGATCAGACAGGGCCAGTGGAAACACCATATATTTT; CDR3 protein: CASNFRSDRASGNTIYF; CDR3 length: 17; J gene: TRBJ1-3; V gene: TRBV19; clone size: .; D gene: TRBD1
CDR3 DNA: TGTGCCACCGCCCCCCTACTAGCGGGAGTCGGTGGAAACAATGAGCAGTTCTTC; CDR3 protein: CATAPLLAGVGGNNEQFF; CDR3 length: 18; J gene: TRBJ2-1; V gene: TRBV15; clone size: .; D gene: TRBD2
CDR3 DNA: TGTGCCAGCAGTTTACAGGGAGGACGTGAAAAACTGTTTTTT; CDR3 protein: CASSLQGGREKLFF; CDR3 length: 14; J gene: TRBJ1-4; V gene: TRBV28; clone size: once; D gene: .
CDR3 DNA: TGTGCCAGCAGCGTTTTCGCAGTGGGACAGAGCTCCTACAATGAGCAGTTCTTC; CDR3 protein: CASSVFAVGQSSYNEQFF; CDR3 length: 18; J gene: TRBJ2-1; V gene: TRBV9; clone size: .; D gene: TRBD1
CDR3 DNA: TGTGCCAGCGATACAGGGAACACTGAAGCTTTCTTT; CDR3 protein: CASDTGNTEAFF; CDR3 length: 12; J gene: TRBJ1-1; V gene: TRBV7-9; clone size: .; D gene: .
CDR3 DNA: TGTGCCAGTAGCCCCGGGGACAGCTCCTACGAGCAGTACTTC; CDR3 protein: CASSPGDSSYEQYF; CDR3 length: 14; J gene: TRBJ2-7; V gene: TRBV19; clone size: .; D gene: TRBD1
CDR3 DNA: TGTGCCACCACCCCCTCCGGCTGGGAGGGGAACACTGAAGCTTTCTTT; CDR3 protein: CATTPSGWEGNTEAFF; CDR3 length: 16; J gene: TRBJ1-1; V gene: TRBV27; clone size: .; D gene: .
CDR3 DNA: TGTGCCAGCAGCTACGTTATGGGCAGTGAGCAGTTCTTC; CDR3 protein: CASSYVMGSEQFF; CDR3 length: 13; J gene: TRBJ2-1; V gene: TRBV11-2; clone size: once; D gene: .
CDR3 DNA: TGTGCCAGCAGTGAAGGACAGGCCTACGAGCAGTACTTC; CDR3 protein: CASSEGQAYEQYF; CDR3 length: 13; J gene: TRBJ2-7; V gene: TRBV6-5; clone size: few; D gene: TRBD1
CDR3 DNA: TGTGCCAGTAGTATAGATGGGACTAGCTTCAATGAGCAGTTCTTC; CDR3 protein: CASSIDGTSFNEQFF; CDR3 length: 15; J gene: TRBJ2-1; V gene: TRBV19; clone size: .; D gene: TRBD2
CDR3 DNA: TGTGCCAGCAGCCAAGATGGCCAGGGGGGCAATCAGCCCCAGCATTTT; CDR3 protein: CASSQDGQGGNQPQHF; CDR3 length: 16; J gene: TRBJ1-5; V gene: TRBV4-2; clone size: once; D gene: TRBD1
CDR3 DNA: TGTGCCAGCAGCTCCCCAGACAGGGACATTTGGAACACTGAAGCTTTCTTT; CDR3 protein: CASSSPDRDIWNTEAFF; CDR3 length: 17; J gene: TRBJ1-1; V gene: TRBV7-2; clone size: .; D gene: TRBD1
CDR3 DNA: TGTGCCAGCAGCTTGGCCGGGGGAGGGATGAACACTGAAGCTTTCTTT; CDR3 protein: CASSLAGGGMNTEAFF; CDR3 length: 16; J gene: TRBJ1-1; V gene: TRBV5-6; clone size: .; D gene: .
CDR3 DNA: TGTGCCATCAGTGATCCCGGGACTAGCGGGGGACTGAGGGACTACGAGCAGTACTTC; CDR3 protein: CAISDPGTSGGLRDYEQYF; CDR3 length: 19; J gene: TRBJ2-7; V gene: TRBV10-3; clone size: .; D gene: TRBD2
CDR3 DNA: TGCGCCAGCAGCCAAGATCGGCGGGAAAAACTGTTTTTT; CDR3 protein: CASSQDRREKLFF; CDR3 length: 13; J gene: TRBJ1-4; V gene: TRBV4-1; clone size: .; D gene: .
CDR3 DNA: TGTGCCAGCAGCTTTCCTAGCGGCAACTATGGGCCTGGGGCCAACGTCCTGACTTTC; CDR3 protein: CASSFPSGNYGPGANVLTF; CDR3 length: 19; J gene: TRBJ2-6; V gene: TRBV7-9; clone size: .; D gene: TRBD2
CDR3 DNA: TGCGCCAGCAGCTTGGCAGGGAAGATCACCGGGGAGCTGTTTTTT; CDR3 protein: CASSLAGKITGELFF; CDR3 length: 15; J gene: TRBJ2-2; V gene: TRBV5-1; clone size: .; D gene: .
CDR3 DNA: TGCGCCAGCAGCCAAGACTGGGCCGGTCAGCCCCAGCATTTT; CDR3 protein: CASSQDWAGQPQHF; CDR3 length: 14; J gene: TRBJ1-5; V gene: TRBV4-1; clone size: .; D gene: .
CDR3 DNA: TGTGCCTGGAGTTCAACCTACGAGCAGTACTTC; CDR3 protein: CAWSSTYEQYF; CDR3 length: 11; J gene: TRBJ2-7; V gene: TRBV30; clone size: .; D gene: .
CDR3 DNA: TGTGCCAGCAGTAACCTAGCGGGGGCCAGCGGGGAGCTGTTTTTT; CDR3 protein: CASSNLAGASGELFF; CDR3 length: 15; J gene: TRBJ2-2; V gene: TRBV2; clone size: few; D gene: TRBD2
CDR3 DNA: TGCGCCAGCAGCCTAAGGACAGGGGGTAGCACAGATACGCAGTATTTT; CDR3 protein: CASSLRTGGSTDTQYF; CDR3 length: 16; J gene: TRBJ2-3; V gene: TRBV5-1; clone size: .; D gene: TRBD1
CDR3 DNA: TGTGCCAGCAGCTCGACTCAAGTCCATGAGCAGTTCTTC; CDR3 protein: CASSSTQVHEQFF; CDR3 length: 13; J gene: TRBJ2-1; V gene: TRBV7-2; clone size: .; D gene: .
CDR3 DNA: TGTGCCAGCAGCGTAGGACTAGCGGGAGGGTCGGAGACCCAGTACTTC; CDR3 protein: CASSVGLAGGSETQYF; CDR3 length: 16; J gene: TRBJ2-5; V gene: TRBV9; clone size: .; D gene: TRBD2